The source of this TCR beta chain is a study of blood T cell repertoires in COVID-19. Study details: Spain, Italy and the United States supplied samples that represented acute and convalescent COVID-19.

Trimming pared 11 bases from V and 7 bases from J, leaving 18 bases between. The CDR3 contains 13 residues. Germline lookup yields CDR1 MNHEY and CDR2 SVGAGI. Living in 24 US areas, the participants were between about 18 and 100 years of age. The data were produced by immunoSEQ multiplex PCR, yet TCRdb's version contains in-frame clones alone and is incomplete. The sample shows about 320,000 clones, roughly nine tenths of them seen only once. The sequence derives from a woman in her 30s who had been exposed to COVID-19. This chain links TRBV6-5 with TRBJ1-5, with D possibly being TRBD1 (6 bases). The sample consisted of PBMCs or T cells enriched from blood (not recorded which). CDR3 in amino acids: CASANRDRQPQHF. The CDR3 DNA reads TGTGCCTCCGCGAACAGGGATCGACAGCCCCAGCATTTT.